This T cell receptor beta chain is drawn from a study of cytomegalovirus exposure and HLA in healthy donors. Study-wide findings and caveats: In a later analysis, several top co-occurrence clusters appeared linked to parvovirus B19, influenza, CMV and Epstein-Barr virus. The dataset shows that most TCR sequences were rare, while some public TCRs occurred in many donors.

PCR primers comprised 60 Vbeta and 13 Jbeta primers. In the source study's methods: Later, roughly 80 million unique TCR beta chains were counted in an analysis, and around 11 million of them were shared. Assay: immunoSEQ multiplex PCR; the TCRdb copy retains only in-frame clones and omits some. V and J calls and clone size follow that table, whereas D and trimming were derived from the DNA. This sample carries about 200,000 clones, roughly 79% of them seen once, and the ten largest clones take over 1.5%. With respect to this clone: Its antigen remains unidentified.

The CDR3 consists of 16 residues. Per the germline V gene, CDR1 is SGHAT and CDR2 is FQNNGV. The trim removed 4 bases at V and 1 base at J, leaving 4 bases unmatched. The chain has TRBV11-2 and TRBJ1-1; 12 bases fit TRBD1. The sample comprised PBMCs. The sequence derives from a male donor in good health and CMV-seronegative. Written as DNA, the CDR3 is TGTGCCAGCAGCTGGGGACAGGGGGCCGGGAACACTGAAGCTTTCTTT. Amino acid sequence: CASSWGQGAGNTEAFF.